Sequencing of this T cell receptor (beta chain) was carried out in a study of cytomegalovirus exposure and HLA in healthy donors. In germline, CDR1 is SGHDN, CDR2 FVKESK. The CDR3 has 17 residues. Trimming at V came to 1 base and at J to 1 base, leaving 6 bases not matched to a gene. TCRdb's copy holds only in-frame clones and misses some; the assay was immunoSEQ multiplex PCR. The repertoire has about 150,000 clones, roughly 84% of them found once; the top ten carry about 2.2%. The rearrangement links TRBV14 to TRBJ2-3, with TRBD2 matching over 9 bases. Input material: PBMCs. The clonotype comes from a human donor in good health. Here the CDR3 DNA reads TGTGCCAGCAGCCAAGTACCTAGCGGGAAACGCACAGATACGCAGTATTTT. The encoded protein is CASSQVPSGKRTDTQYF.